This is a list of T cell receptor beta chains from one sample in a study of blood T cell repertoires in COVID-19. Measured with immunoSEQ multiplex PCR; TCRdb has only the in-frame clones, and not every one. The table has approximately 450,000 clones, roughly 85% seen once. The sequencing sample was made of PBMCs or T cells enriched from blood (not recorded which). These receptors were collected from a woman aged 18-29 years with acute COVID-19. Each CDR3 is given with its conserved first and last residue. D genes are given only for firm matches. For some rows the clone size is stated as once, few or many, or as a class when expanded; others skip it.

j_gene,abundance,v_gene,d_gene,CDR3nt,CDR3aa
TRBJ1-2,NA,TRBV19,NA,TGTGCCAGTAGTTCAGGCGTCGTGGGCTACACCTTC,CASSSGVVGYTF
TRBJ1-3,NA,TRBV6-1,NA,TGTGCCAGCAGTGAAGCTCCCGGGTCTGGAAACACCATATATTTT,CASSEAPGSGNTIYF
TRBJ2-7,NA,TRBV10-2,NA,TGCGCCAGCAGTGACGCGATATACGAGCAGTACTTC,CASSDAIYEQYF
TRBJ1-4,NA,TRBV4-2,NA,TGTGCCAGCAGCGGAGGGGGGGTCGATGAAAAACTGTTTTTT,CASSGGGVDEKLFF
TRBJ1-2,NA,TRBV5-6,NA,TGTGCCAGCAGCTTGGTGGCCGCTAATAGTCCGGGCTATGGCTACACCTTC,CASSLVAANSPGYGYTF
TRBJ2-5,NA,TRBV9,TRBD2,TGTGCCAGCAGCGTAGCTATACAGCGGGGGGGCTCTCAAGAGACCCAGTACTTC,CASSVAIQRGGSQETQYF
TRBJ1-2,NA,TRBV7-9,TRBD1,TGTGCCAGCAGCTTAGAGGGCAGGGGGCATGGCTACACCTTC,CASSLEGRGHGYTF
TRBJ2-7,NA,TRBV5-1,NA,TGCGCCAGCAGCTTTACAGGACCCTACGAGCAGTACTTC,CASSFTGPYEQYF
TRBJ2-7,few,TRBV18,TRBD1,TGTGCCAGCTCACAGGGACAGCGCGCATCCTACGAGCAGTACTTC,CASSQGQRASYEQYF
TRBJ1-1,few,TRBV21-1,NA,TGTGCCAGCAGCTTTGGACTGCTGAACACTGAAGCTTTCTTT,CASSFGLLNTEAFF
TRBJ2-5,NA,TRBV5-4,NA,TGTGCCAGCAGTACGCTAGCTGAGACCCAGTACTTC,CASSTLAETQYF
TRBJ1-2,NA,TRBV19,NA,TGTGCCAGTAGTTTCCTTGGCCTGAATGGCTACACCTTC,CASSFLGLNGYTF
TRBJ2-1,NA,TRBV5-1,TRBD2,TGCGCCAGCAGCCCCGGACTAGCGGGTCTATTACCTTACAATGAGCAGTTCTTC,CASSPGLAGLLPYNEQFF
TRBJ2-7,NA,TRBV7-9,TRBD2,TGTGCCAGCAGCTCTAAAGGACTAGCCCCATACGAGCAGTACTTC,CASSSKGLAPYEQYF
TRBJ2-1,NA,TRBV27,TRBD1,TGTGCCAGCAGTGCGGGACAGGCCGTGCTTGTACTGTTCTTC,CASSAGQAVLVLFF